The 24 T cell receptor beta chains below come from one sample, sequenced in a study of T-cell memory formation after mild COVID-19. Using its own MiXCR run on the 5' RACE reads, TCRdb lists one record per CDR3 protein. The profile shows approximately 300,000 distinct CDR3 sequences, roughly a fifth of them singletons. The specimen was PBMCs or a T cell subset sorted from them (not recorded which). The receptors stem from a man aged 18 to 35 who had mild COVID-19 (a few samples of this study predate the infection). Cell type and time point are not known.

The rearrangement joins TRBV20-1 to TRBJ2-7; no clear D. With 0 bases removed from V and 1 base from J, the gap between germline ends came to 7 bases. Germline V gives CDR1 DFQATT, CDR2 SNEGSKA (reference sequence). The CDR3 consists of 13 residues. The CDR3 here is CSARDTHSYEQYV. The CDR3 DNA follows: TGCAGTGCTAGAGATACGCATTCCTACGAGCAGTACGTC.

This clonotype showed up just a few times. The CDR3 here is CASSQGVGGRSTDTQYF. Written as DNA, the CDR3 is TGCGCCAGCAGCCAGGGGGTTGGGGGCCGCAGCACAGATACGCAGTATTTT. The chain couples TRBV4-3 to TRBJ2-3, with D perhaps TRBD1 (6 bases). The CDR3 spans 17 residues. CDR1 is LGHNA, CDR2 YSLEER, per germline. Trimming left V 3 bases short and J 0 bases short, with 16 bases between.

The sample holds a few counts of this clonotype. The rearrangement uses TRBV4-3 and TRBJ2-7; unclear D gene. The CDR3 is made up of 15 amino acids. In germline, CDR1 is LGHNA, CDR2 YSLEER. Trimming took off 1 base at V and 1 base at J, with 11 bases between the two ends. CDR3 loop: CASSQGVGTSYEQYF. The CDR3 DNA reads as TGCGCCAGCAGCCAAGGGGTGGGCACTTCCTACGAGCAGTACTTC.

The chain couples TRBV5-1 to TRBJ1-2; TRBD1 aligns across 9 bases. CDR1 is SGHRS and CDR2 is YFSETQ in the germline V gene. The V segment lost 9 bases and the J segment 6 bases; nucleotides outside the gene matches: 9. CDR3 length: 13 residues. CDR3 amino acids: CATGTGRMDGYTF. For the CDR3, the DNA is TGCGCCACAGGGACAGGGCGAATGGATGGCTACACCTTC.

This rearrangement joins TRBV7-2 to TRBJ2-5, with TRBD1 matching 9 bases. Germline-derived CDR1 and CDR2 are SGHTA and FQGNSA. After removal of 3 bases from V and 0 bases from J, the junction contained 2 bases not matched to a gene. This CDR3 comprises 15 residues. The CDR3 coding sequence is TGTGCCAGCAGCTTCGACAGGGGGTACCAAGAGACCCAGTACTTC. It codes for CASSFDRGYQETQYF.

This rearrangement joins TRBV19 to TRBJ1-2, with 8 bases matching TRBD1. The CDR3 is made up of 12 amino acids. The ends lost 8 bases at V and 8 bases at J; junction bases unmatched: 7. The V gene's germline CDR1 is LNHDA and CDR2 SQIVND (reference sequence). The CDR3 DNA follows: TGTGCCAGTTCTTCTGACAGGGGCGGCTACACCTTC. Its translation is CASSSDRGGYTF.

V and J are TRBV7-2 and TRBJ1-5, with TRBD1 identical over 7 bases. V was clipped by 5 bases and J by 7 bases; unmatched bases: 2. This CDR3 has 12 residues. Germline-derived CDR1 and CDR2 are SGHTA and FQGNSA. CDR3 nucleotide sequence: TGTGCCAGCAGCACAGGGGTCCAGCCCCAGCATTTT. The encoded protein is CASSTGVQPQHF.

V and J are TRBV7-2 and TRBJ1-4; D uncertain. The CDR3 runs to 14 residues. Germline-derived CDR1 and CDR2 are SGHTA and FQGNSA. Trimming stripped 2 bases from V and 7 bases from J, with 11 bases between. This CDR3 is CASSLNGPGEKLFF. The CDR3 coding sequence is TGTGCCAGCAGCTTAAATGGGCCAGGTGAAAAACTGTTTTTT.

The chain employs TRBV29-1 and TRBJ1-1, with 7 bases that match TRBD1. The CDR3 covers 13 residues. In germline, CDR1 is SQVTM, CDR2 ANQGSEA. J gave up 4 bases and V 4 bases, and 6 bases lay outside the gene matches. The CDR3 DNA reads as TGCAGCGTTGGACAGGGAGAGGGCACTGAAGCTTTCTTT. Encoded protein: CSVGQGEGTEAFF.

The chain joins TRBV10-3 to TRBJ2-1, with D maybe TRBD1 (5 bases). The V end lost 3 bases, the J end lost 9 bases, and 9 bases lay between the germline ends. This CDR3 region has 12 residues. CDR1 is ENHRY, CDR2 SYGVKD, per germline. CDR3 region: CAISDRVSEQFF. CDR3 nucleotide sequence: TGTGCCATCAGTGACAGGGTGTCTGAGCAGTTCTTC.

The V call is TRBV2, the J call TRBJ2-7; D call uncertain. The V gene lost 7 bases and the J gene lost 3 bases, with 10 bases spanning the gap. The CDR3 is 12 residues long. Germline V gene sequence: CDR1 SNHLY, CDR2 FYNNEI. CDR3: CASNGDLYEQYF. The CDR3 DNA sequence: TGTGCCAGCAATGGAGACCTCTACGAGCAGTACTTC.

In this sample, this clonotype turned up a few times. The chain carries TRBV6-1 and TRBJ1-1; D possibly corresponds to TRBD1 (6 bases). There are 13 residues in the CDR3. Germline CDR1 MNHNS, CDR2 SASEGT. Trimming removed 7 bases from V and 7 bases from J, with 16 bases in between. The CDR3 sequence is CASIRGGGYEAFF. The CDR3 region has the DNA TGTGCCAGCATTCGAGGGGGGGGATATGAAGCTTTCTTT.

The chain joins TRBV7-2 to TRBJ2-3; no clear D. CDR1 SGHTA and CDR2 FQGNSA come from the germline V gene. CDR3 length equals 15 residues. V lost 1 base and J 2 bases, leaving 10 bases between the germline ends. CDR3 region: CASSLGAPFTDTQYF. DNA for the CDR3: TGTGCCAGCAGCTTAGGGGCCCCTTTCACAGATACGCAGTATTTT.

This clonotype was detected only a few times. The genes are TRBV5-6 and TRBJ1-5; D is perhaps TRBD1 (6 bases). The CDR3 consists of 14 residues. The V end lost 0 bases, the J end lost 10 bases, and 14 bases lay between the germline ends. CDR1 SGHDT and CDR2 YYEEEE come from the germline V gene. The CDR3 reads CASSLEGDHSPQHF. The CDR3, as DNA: TGTGCCAGCAGCTTGGAGGGGGATCACAGCCCCCAGCATTTT.

The CDR3 region is CASTPEAVVTGELFF. The CDR3 bases are TGTGCCAGTACCCCTGAGGCTGTGGTTACCGGGGAGCTGTTTTTT. The rearrangement joins TRBV19 to TRBJ2-2; D is undetermined. The CDR3 is made up of 15 amino acids. CDR1 LNHDA and CDR2 SQIVND come from the germline V gene (reference sequence). Deletions cut 7 bases from V and 5 bases from J, with 17 bases between.

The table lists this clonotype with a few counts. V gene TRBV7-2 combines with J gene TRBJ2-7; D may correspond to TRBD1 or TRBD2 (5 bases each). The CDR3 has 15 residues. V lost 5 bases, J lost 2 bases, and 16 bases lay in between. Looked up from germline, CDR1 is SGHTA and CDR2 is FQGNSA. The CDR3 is CASSPTDGLTYEQYF. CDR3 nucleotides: TGTGCCAGCAGCCCGACAGATGGACTCACCTACGAGCAGTACTTC.

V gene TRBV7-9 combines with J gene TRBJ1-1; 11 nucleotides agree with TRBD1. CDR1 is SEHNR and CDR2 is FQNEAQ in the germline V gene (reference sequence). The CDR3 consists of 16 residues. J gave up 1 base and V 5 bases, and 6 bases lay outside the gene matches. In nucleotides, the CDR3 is TGTGCCAGCAGCCGCCGGGGACAGGGGGAGAACACTGAAGCTTTCTTT. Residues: CASSRRGQGENTEAFF.

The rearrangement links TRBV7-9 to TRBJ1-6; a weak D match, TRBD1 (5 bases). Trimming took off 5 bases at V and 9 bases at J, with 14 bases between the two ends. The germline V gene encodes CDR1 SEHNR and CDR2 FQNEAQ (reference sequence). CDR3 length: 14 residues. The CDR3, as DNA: TGTGCCAGCAGCGCCGACAGTGTTCCTTCACCCCTCCACTTT. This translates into CASSADSVPSPLHF.

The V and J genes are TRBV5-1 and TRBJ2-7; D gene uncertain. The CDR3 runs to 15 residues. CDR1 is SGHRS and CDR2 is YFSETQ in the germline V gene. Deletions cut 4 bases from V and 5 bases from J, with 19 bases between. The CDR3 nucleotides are TGCGCCAGCAGCGTGTGTGACGTCCGGGTCGACGAGCAGTACTTC. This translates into CASSVCDVRVDEQYF.

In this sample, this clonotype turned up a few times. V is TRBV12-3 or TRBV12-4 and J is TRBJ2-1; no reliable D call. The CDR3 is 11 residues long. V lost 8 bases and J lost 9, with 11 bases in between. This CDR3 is CASRSRFEQFF. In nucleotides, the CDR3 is TGTGCCAGCCGATCCCGGTTTGAGCAGTTCTTC.

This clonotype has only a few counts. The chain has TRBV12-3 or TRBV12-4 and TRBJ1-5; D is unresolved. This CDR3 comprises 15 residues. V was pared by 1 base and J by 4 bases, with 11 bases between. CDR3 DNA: TGTGCCAGCAGTTTAGGGGATAATTTGAATCAGCCCCAGCATTTT. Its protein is CASSLGDNLNQPQHF.

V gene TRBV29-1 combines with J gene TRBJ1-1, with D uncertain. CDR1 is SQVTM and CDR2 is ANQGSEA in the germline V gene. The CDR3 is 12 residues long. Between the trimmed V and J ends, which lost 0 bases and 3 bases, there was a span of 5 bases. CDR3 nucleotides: TGCAGCGTTGAAGATGAAGACACTGAAGCTTTCTTT. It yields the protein CSVEDEDTEAFF.

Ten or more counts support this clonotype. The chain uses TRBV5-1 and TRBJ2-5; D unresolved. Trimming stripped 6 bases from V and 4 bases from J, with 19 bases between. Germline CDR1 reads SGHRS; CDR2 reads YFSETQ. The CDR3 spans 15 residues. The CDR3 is CASTEGRPSAETQYF. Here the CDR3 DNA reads TGCGCCAGCACCGAAGGACGCCCGTCGGCAGAGACCCAGTACTTC.

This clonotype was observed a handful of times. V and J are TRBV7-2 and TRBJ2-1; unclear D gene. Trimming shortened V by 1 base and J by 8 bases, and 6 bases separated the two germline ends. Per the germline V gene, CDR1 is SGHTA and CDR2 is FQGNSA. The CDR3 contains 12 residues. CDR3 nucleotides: TGTGCCAGCAGCTTAGGGTTCTATGAGCAGTTCTTC. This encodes CASSLGFYEQFF.